This T cell receptor (beta chain) appears in the sequencing data of a study of T cell repertoires in cytomegalovirus infection. Each CDR3 protein is one row after TCRdb ran MiXCR on the reads. The table has 630,000 or so distinct CDR3 sequences, around 24% seen once. This clonotype appeared many times. An end of the junction does not agree with germline; a read error may underlie this. This sequence originates from a human donor in good health (CMV status not recorded). Some clones in this sample may be carry-over from other donors' samples. The sample taken for sequencing was CD8+ T cells from PBMCs.

CDR3 region: CASSLFGSEAFF. CDR3 nucleotides: TGTGCCAGCAGCTTATTTGGGTCTGAAGCTTTCTTT. The J gene is TRBJ1-1, the V gene TRBV27; D is unclear. CDR1 and CDR2 from the germline V gene are MNHEY and SMNVEV (reference sequence). CDR3 size: 12 residues.